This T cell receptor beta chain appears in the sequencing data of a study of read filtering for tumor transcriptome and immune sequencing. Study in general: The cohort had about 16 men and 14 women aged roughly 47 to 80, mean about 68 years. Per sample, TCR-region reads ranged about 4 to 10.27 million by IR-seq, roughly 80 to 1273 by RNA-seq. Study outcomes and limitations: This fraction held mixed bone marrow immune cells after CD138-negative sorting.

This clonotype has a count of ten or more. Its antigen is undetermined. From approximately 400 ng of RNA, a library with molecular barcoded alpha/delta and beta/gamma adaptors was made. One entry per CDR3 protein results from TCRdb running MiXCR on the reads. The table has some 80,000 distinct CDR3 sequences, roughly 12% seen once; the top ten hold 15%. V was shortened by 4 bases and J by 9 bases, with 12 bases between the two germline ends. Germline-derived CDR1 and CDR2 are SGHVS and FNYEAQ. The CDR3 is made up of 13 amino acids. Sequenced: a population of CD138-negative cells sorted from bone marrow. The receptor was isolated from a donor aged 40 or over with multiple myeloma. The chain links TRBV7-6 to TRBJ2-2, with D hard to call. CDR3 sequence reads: CASSSDGHWELFF. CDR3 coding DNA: TGTGCCAGCAGCTCGGACGGGCACTGGGAGCTGTTTTTT.